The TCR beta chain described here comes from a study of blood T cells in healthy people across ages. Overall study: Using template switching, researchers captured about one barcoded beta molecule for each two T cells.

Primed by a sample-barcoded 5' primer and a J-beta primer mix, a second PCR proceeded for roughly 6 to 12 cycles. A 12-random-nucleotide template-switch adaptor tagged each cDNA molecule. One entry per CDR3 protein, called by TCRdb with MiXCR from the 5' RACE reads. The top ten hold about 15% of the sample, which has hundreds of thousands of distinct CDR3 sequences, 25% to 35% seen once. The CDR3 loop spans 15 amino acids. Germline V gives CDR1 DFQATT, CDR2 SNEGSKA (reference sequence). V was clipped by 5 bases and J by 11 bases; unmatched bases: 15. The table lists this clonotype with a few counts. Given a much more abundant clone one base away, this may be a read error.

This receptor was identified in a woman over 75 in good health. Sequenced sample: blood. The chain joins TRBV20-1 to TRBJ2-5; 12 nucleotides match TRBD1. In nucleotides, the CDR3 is TGCAGTGCTCCTACCCCCGGGACAGGGGGCGATGAGCAGTACTTC. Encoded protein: CSAPTPGTGGDEQYF.